What follows are 8 T cell receptor beta chains derived from one specimen sequenced in a study of spatial heterogeneity in lung cancer. The time point is: sample taken at primary tumor resection. One entry per CDR3 protein results from TCRdb running MiXCR on the 5' RACE reads. The data contain a few thousand distinct CDR3 sequences, approximately 3.5% of them singletons. This material consisted of lung tissue, taken at surgery. These TCRs come from a human donor with early-stage non-small cell lung cancer.

In its sample, this clonotype ranks as medium-sized (0.01 to 0.1%). Found in a library prepared for alpha chains, this beta chain is an off-target read, and its abundance has little meaning. Written as DNA, the CDR3 is TGCAGTGCCATACTTGGACAGAACACTGAAGCTTTCTTT. This gives the protein CSAILGQNTEAFF. The chain joins TRBV20-1 to TRBJ1-1; the D gene is possibly TRBD1 (5 bases). The germline gives CDR1 DFQATT, CDR2 SNEGSKA (reference sequence). V was cut by 6 bases and J by 1 base, with 12 bases left in between. This CDR3 contains 13 residues.

Judged by abundance, this clonotype is medium-sized. This beta chain is a stray sequence in a library constructed for alpha chains; its clone size is not meaningful. The chain has TRBV29-1 and TRBJ2-5; D gene unclear. The germline V gene encodes CDR1 SQVTM and CDR2 ANQGSEA. V was shortened by 3 bases and J by 0 bases, with 5 bases between the two germline ends. The length of the CDR3 is 12 residues. CDR3 DNA sequence: TGCAGCGTTGACTGGGACCAAGAGACCCAGTACTTC. Translated: CSVDWDQETQYF.

This clonotype counts as medium-sized. Within a library made for alpha chains, this beta chain is off target, and its count is uninformative. The chain has TRBV6-6 and TRBJ1-5; the match to TRBD1 covers 7 bases. The length of the CDR3 is 15 residues. The germline V gene encodes CDR1 MNHNY and CDR2 SVGAGI (reference sequence). V lost 0 bases, J lost 5 bases, and 4 bases stayed unmatched. The CDR3 DNA reads TGTGCCAGCAGTTACTCTACAGGGGAGGATCAGCCCCAGCATTTT. The encoded protein is CASSYSTGEDQPQHF.

In its sample, this clonotype is medium-sized (0.01 to 0.1%). As an off-target read in a library built for alpha chains, this beta chain has a frequency of little significance. The rearrangement joins TRBV6-6 to TRBJ1-1; 7 positions match TRBD1. The germline CDR1 and CDR2 sequences are MNHNY and SVGAGI (reference sequence). The CDR3 extends over 12 amino acids. Trimming took 6 bases from V and 5 from J; bases not matched to a gene: 3. The CDR3 reads CASRPRGTEAFF. DNA for the CDR3: TGTGCCAGCAGACCCAGGGGGACTGAAGCTTTCTTT.

Remarks on this clonotype: For a library built for alpha chains, this beta chain is a stray read; little rests on its size. The chain links TRBV4-1 to TRBJ2-3; 7 nucleotides agree with TRBD2. Trimming removed 4 bases from V and 0 bases from J; junction bases left unmatched: 7. CDR1 and CDR2 from the germline V gene are MGHRA and YSYEKL. This CDR3 region has 16 residues. The CDR3 loop reads CASSLQRGGSTDTQYF. The CDR3 DNA is TGCGCCAGCAGCCTCCAGCGGGGAGGGAGCACAGATACGCAGTATTTT.

This clonotype is termed medium-sized. This beta chain slipped into a library made for alpha chains as a stray read, so its size is not meaningful. The chain has TRBV6-1 and TRBJ2-5, with 9 nucleotides matching TRBD1. Germline V gives CDR1 MNHNS, CDR2 SASEGT. J was trimmed by 2 bases and V by 3 bases; bases with no gene match: 1. This CDR3 contains 14 residues. CDR3 amino acids: CASSETGGQETQYF. DNA of the CDR3: TGTGCCAGCAGTGAGACAGGGGGGCAAGAGACCCAGTACTTC.

Many counts were recorded for this clonotype. This beta chain lies outside the target of a library built for alpha chains; its clone size means little. This chain uses TRBV7-2 with TRBJ1-4; 9 bases map to TRBD1. Germline V CDR1 and CDR2: SGHTA, FQGNSA. The CDR3 covers 15 residues. After removal of 5 bases from V and 3 bases from J, the junction contained 4 bases not matched to a gene. The CDR3 DNA reads TGTGCCAGCAGCCCCCGGACAGGGGCTAATGAAAAACTGTTTTTT. Translating gives CASSPRTGANEKLFF.

This clonotype was seen a single time. Little can be read into the size of this beta chain, an off-target read in a library designed for alpha chains. The chain recombines TRBV20-1 with TRBJ2-4; unclear D gene. This CDR3 has 15 residues. Trimming pared 3 bases from V and 2 bases from J, leaving 14 bases between. Germline V gene data show CDR1 as DFQATT and CDR2 as SNEGSKA (reference sequence). CDR3 coding DNA: TGCAGTGCTAGTGTACAGTCGTTTTCCAAAAACATTCAGTACTTC. Amino acid sequence: CSASVQSFSKNIQYF.